The source of this TCR beta chain is a study of identifying expanded T cells in peripheral blood. During the collection period, no donor immune events like infections were recorded. Study-wide points: Roughly two-week clone count variance significantly increased as total template count grew. Over two and four weeks, about 15 and 18 clones changed, versus 1.2 between replicates.

About this clone: Its antigen is undetermined.

TCRdb's table, derived via immunoSEQ multiplex PCR, lists solely in-frame clones and lacks some. The repertoire holds tens of thousands of clones, with around 90% as singletons. The sequenced material came from blood. The origin of this receptor is a person aged 18-69 years in good health.

CDR3 nucleotides: TGTGCCAGCAGCTTACCACAGGGGGCGATCGACACTGAAGCTTTCTTT. Protein sequence: CASSLPQGAIDTEAFF. The V call is TRBV11-3, the J call TRBJ1-1; TRBD1 agrees at 9 bases. CDR1 is SGHNT, CDR2 YENEEA, per germline. The CDR3 is 16 amino acids. The junction had 7 bases not matched to a gene; V was cut back by 2 bases and J by 3 bases.